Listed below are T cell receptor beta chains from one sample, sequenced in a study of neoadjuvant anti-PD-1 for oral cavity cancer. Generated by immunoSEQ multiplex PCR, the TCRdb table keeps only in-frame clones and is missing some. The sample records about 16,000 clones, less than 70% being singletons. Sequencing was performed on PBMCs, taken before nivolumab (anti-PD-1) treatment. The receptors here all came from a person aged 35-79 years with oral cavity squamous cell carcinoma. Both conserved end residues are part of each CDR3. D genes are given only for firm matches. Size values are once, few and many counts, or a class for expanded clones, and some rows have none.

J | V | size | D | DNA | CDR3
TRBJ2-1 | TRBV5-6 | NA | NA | TGTGCCAGCAGCTTGCGGAATGAGCAGTTCTTC | CASSLRNEQFF
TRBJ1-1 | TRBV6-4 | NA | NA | TGTGCCAGCAGTGAACAGGATGGAACTGAAGCTTTCTTT | CASSEQDGTEAFF
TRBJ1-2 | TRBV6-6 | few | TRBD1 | TGTGCCAGCAGTTACTCACAGGGGAATGGCTACACCTTC | CASSYSQGNGYTF
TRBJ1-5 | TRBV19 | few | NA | TGTGCCAGTAGTTTGGGTAATCAGCCCCAGCATTTT | CASSLGNQPQHF
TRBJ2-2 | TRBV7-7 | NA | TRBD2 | TGTGCTAGCAGCTTAGAGGCTAGCGGGAGGGCCCTCACCGGGGAGCTGTTTTTT | CASSLEASGRALTGELFF
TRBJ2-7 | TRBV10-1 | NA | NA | TGCGCCAGCAGTGAGTCGGACAGCCTGGAACGCTCCTACGAGCAGTACTTC | CASSESDSLERSYEQYF
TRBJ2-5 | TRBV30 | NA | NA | TGTGCCTGGAGTGCCGTAGGGACCCAGTACTTC | CAWSAVGTQYF
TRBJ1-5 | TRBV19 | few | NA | TGTGCCAGTAGGGGGGACAAACATCAGCCCCAGCATTTT | CASRGDKHQPQHF
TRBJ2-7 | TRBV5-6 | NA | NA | TGTGCCAGCAGCAGAACTAGTTACGAGCAGTACTTC | CASSRTSYEQYF
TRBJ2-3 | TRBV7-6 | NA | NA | TGTGCCAGCAGCTTAGGGGTTAGCTTGGACCGAGATACGCAGTATTTT | CASSLGVSLDRDTQYF
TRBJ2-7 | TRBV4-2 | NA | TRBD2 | TGTGCCAGCAGCCAAGATGTAGCTAGCGGGTACGACGAGCAGTACTTC | CASSQDVASGYDEQYF